The 13 T cell receptor beta chains listed next were all sequenced from one sample in a study of T cells after yellow fever vaccination (dated 2019 in TCRdb). The library was built by means of 5' RACE. The sequencing machine was an Illumina NovaSeq 6000. TCRdb reprocessed the public reads (quality trimming at Q25 with fastp, clone calling with MiXCR) and kept in-frame beta chains. Merged by CDR3 protein, the rows form single entries marked with the most common genes and DNA. The sample profile shows about 210,000 distinct CDR3 sequences; 2.5% to 3.5% of them were found once. The leading ten clones occupy less than 3.5% of the sample. The treatment or condition label, as the study defines it: live attenuated yellow fever vaccine strain. Specimen: CD4+ T cells sorted from PBMCs, collected 10 days after the yellow fever booster vaccination. These TCRs come from a man between 18 and 29 years old who received the YFV17D yellow fever vaccine.

This clonotype was recorded at least ten times. J is TRBJ2-2 and V is TRBV4-1, with 8 bases fitting TRBD1. The J segment lost 2 bases and the V segment lost 2 bases, leaving 7 bases of the junction unmatched. The CDR3 contains 17 residues. Germline V gene data show CDR1 as MGHRA and CDR2 as YSYEKL. CDR3: CASSQSATGANTGELFF. CDR3 in DNA: TGCGCCAGCAGCCAATCCGCGACAGGGGCTAACACCGGGGAGCTGTTTTTT.

This clonotype was recorded many times. V is TRBV4-2 and J is TRBJ2-3, with unresolved D. The V end was cut by 1 base, the J end by 1 base, with 21 bases between. The CDR3 has 19 amino acids. From germline, CDR1 is LGHNA and CDR2 YNFKEQ. For the CDR3, the DNA is TGTGCCAGCAGCCAAGGATTGGCCCAGGCAGCCCCTGGCACAGATACGCAGTATTTT. It translates to CASSQGLAQAAPGTDTQYF.

V is TRBV7-9 and J is TRBJ2-2, with 8 positions matching TRBD1. Per germline, CDR1 SEHNR and CDR2 FQNEAQ (reference sequence). The CDR3 spans 15 residues. The J segment lost 6 bases and the V segment lost 5 bases, leaving 8 bases of the junction unmatched. The CDR3 DNA reads TGTGCCAGCAGCCCACAGGACAGGGCGGCCGGGGAGCTGTTTTTT. Translation: CASSPQDRAAGELFF.

This clonotype was found a few times. This chain links TRBV7-2 with TRBJ1-1; D not certain. Germline values: CDR1 SGHTA, CDR2 FQGNSA. Trimming cost V 2 bases and J 5 bases, with 9 bases left between them. The CDR3 length is 13 residues. CDR3 in amino acids: CASSLFRETEAFF. DNA of the CDR3: TGTGCCAGCAGCTTATTTCGTGAGACTGAAGCTTTCTTT. The variable domain in full, with the rest retrieved from reference TRBV7-2 and TRBJ1-1, is GAGVSQSPSNKVTEKGKDVELRCDPISGHTALYWYRQSLGQGLEFLIYFQGNSAPDKSGLPSDRFSAERTGGSVSTLTIQRTQQEDSAVYLCASSLFRETEAFFGQGTRLTVV.

In this sample, this clonotype turned up a few times. CDR3 protein: CASSRHGLAGEETQYF. The CDR3 bases are TGTGCCAGCAGCCGACACGGACTAGCGGGGGAAGAGACCCAGTACTTC. The chain uses TRBV4-2 and TRBJ2-5, with 13 bases fitting TRBD2. V shed 4 bases, J shed 3 bases, and the junction held 5 bases outside the gene matches. Per the germline V gene, CDR1 is LGHNA and CDR2 is YNFKEQ. This CDR3 is 16 amino acids long.

The CDR3 reads CASSSGASSQETQYF. DNA of the CDR3: TGCGCCAGCAGCTCGGGAGCCTCATCCCAAGAGACCCAGTACTTC. The chain uses TRBV5-1 and TRBJ2-5; D might be TRBD2 (6 bases). The CDR3 length is 15 residues. Germline CDR1 and CDR2: SGHRS and YFSETQ. V dropped 3 bases and J dropped 1 base, with 13 bases sitting between them. Full variable domain (outside the CDR3, taken from reference TRBV5-1 and TRBJ2-5): KAGVTQTPRYLIKTRGQQVTLSCSPISGHRSVSWYQQTPGQGLQFLFEYFSETQRNKGNFPGRFSGRQFSNSRSEMNVSTLELGDSALYLCASSSGASSQETQYFGPGTRLLVL.

This clonotype was detected many times. The V gene is TRBV6-4, the J gene TRBJ2-1; a possible D gene is TRBD1 (5 bases). Germline V gene sequence: CDR1 MRHNA, CDR2 SNTAGT. Trimming removed 3 bases at V and 4 bases at J, with 7 bases between. The CDR3 covers 13 residues. The DNA for the CDR3 is TGTGCCAGCAGTGAAGGGGAATACAATGAGCAGTTCTTC. Translating gives CASSEGEYNEQFF.

The rearrangement links TRBV7-9 to TRBJ1-6; D might be TRBD1 (5 bases). Germline lookup yields CDR1 SEHNR and CDR2 FQNEAQ (reference sequence). The CDR3 extends over 16 amino acids. Deletions cut 3 bases from V and 4 bases from J, with 13 bases between. This CDR3 reads CASSFSPGGYNSPLHF. The CDR3 DNA reads TGTGCCAGCAGCTTTAGCCCTGGGGGTTATAATTCACCCCTCCACTTT.

Many counts were recorded for this clonotype. The chain employs TRBV4-3 and TRBJ1-6; tentatively, D is TRBD1 (5 bases). V was trimmed by 1 base and J by 6 bases, leaving 10 bases between them. Germline lookup yields CDR1 LGHNA and CDR2 YSLEER. The CDR3 loop spans 15 amino acids. CDR3 in amino acids: CASSQVQGANSPLHF. CDR3 DNA: TGCGCCAGCAGCCAAGTCCAGGGAGCTAATTCACCCCTCCACTTT.

This clonotype was found many times. The chain has TRBV6-6 and TRBJ2-3, with unresolved D. Per germline, CDR1 MNHNY and CDR2 SVGAGI (reference sequence). The V gene lost 7 bases and the J gene lost 0 bases, with 23 bases spanning the gap. The CDR3 contains 18 residues. CDR3 region: CASTRPPSRALSTDTQYF. CDR3 nucleotides: TGTGCCAGCACTAGACCCCCCTCTAGAGCCCTGAGCACAGATACGCAGTATTTT.

A few counts support this clonotype. The chain combines TRBV6-2 or TRBV6-3 with TRBJ2-4; D call uncertain. CDR3 length: 11 amino acids. The V gene lost 7 bases and the J gene lost 6 bases, with 7 bases spanning the gap. Germline values: CDR1 MNHEY, CDR2 SVGEGT. In DNA, the CDR3 is TGTGCCAGCACCGGGCTAAACATTCAGTACTTC. This translates into CASTGLNIQYF.

The sample holds many counts of this clonotype. The chain employs TRBV3-1 and TRBJ2-2; TRBD2 is a possible D gene (5 bases). V lost 0 bases and J 6 bases, leaving 14 bases between the germline ends. CDR1 is LGHDT and CDR2 is YNNKEL in the germline V gene (reference sequence). CDR3 length: 16 residues. The CDR3, as DNA: TGTGCCAGCAGCCAAGAAAGTTCGGGGTATGCCGGGGAGCTGTTTTTT. It yields the protein CASSQESSGYAGELFF.

The CDR3 reads CASSPAQSEAFF. The CDR3 coding sequence is TGTGCCAGCAGCCCCGCGCAGAGTGAAGCTTTCTTT. The genes are TRBV2 and TRBJ1-1; D ambiguous. Trimming took 6 bases from V and 7 from J, leaving 12 bases between them. Germline V gene sequence: CDR1 SNHLY, CDR2 FYNNEI. The CDR3 extends over 12 amino acids. Looking up the rest from reference TRBV2 and TRBJ1-1 gives the full variable domain: EPEVTQTPSHQVTQMGQEVILRCVPISNHLYFYWYRQILGQKVEFLVSFYNNEISEKSEIFDDQFSVERPDGSNFTLKIRSTKLEDSAMYFCASSPAQSEAFFGQGTRLTVV.